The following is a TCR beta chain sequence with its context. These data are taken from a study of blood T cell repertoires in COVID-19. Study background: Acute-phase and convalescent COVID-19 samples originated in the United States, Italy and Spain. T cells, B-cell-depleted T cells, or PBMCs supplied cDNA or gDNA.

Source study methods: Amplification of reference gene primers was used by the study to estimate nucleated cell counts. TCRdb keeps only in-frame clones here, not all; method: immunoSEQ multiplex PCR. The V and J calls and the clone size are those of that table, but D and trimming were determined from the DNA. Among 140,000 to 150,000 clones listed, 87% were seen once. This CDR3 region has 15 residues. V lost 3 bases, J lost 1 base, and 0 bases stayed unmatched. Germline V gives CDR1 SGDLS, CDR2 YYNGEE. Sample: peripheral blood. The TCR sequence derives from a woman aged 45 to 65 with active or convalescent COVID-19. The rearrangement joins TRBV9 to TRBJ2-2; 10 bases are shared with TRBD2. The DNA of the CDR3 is TGTGCCAGCAGCGGACTAGCGGGGAACACCGGGGAGCTGTTTTTT. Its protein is CASSGLAGNTGELFF.